These 28 T cell receptor beta chains were sequenced from one sample in a study of cytomegalovirus exposure and HLA in healthy donors. 13 Jbeta primers and 60 Vbeta primers were used for the PCR. The protocol was immunoSEQ multiplex PCR, while the TCRdb copy is restricted to in-frame clones and leaves out a portion. Of approximately 150,000 clones in the sample, around 90% were seen once. The sequenced sample was PBMCs. Receptors originate from a woman aged 25 to 39 in good health and CMV-seronegative.

V and J are TRBV2 and TRBJ2-1; 10 bases are a match to TRBD2. The ends lost 6 bases at V and 8 bases at J; junction bases unmatched: 10. The CDR3 consists of 15 residues. CDR1 is SNHLY and CDR2 is FYNNEI in the germline V gene. DNA for the CDR3: TGTGCCAGCAGCCCCAGCGGGGGGGTGGGCTATGAGCAGTTCTTC. Protein product: CASSPSGGVGYEQFF. Looking up the rest from reference TRBV2 and TRBJ2-1 gives the full variable domain: EPEVTQTPSHQVTQMGQEVILRCVPISNHLYFYWYRQILGQKVEFLVSFYNNEISEKSEIFDDQFSVERPDGSNFTLKIRSTKLEDSAMYFCASSPSGGVGYEQFFGPGTRLTVL.

V and J are TRBV28 and TRBJ2-3; 8 bases map to TRBD1. The CDR3 covers 15 residues. The ends lost 10 bases at V and 2 bases at J; junction bases unmatched: 11. CDR1 is MDHEN and CDR2 is SYDVKM in the germline V gene. CDR3 sequence: CANSPGTGYTDTQYF. The CDR3, as DNA: TGTGCCAACTCCCCCGGGACAGGATACACAGATACGCAGTATTTT.

The V call is TRBV15, the J call TRBJ2-7; 8 bases map to TRBD2. The ends lost 6 bases at V and 2 bases at J; junction bases unmatched: 9. CDR1 is LNHNV, CDR2 YYDKDF, per germline (reference sequence). CDR3 size: 15 residues. DNA for the CDR3: TGTGCCACCAGGGATCTCTTAGCGGGGACCTACGAGCAGTACTTC. As protein: CATRDLLAGTYEQYF.

This rearrangement joins TRBV5-1 to TRBJ2-7, with unresolved D. Germline values: CDR1 SGHRS, CDR2 YFSETQ. The CDR3 has 11 amino acids. Trimming took 0 bases from V and 5 from J, leaving 3 bases between them. The CDR3 DNA reads as TGCGCCAGCAGCTTGGCCAACGAGCAGTACTTC. Translation: CASSLANEQYF.

J is TRBJ2-3 and V is TRBV7-8, with unresolved D. The CDR3 has 17 amino acids. V lost 2 bases and J lost 4, with 19 bases in between. Germline V gene lookup returns CDR1 SGHVS and CDR2 FQNEAQ. Here the CDR3 DNA reads TGTGCCAGCAGCTTAATTGGAGCCACCTTCTCCGCAGATACGCAGTATTTT. It encodes CASSLIGATFSADTQYF.

The chain has TRBV11-2 and TRBJ2-5, with 9 nucleotides matching TRBD2. This CDR3 spans 17 amino acids. The V and J ends lost 2 bases and 2 bases, in that order; junction bases with no gene match: 9. Germline lookup yields CDR1 SGHAT and CDR2 FQNNGV. Here the CDR3 DNA reads TGTGCCAGCAGCTTATGGTTTAGCGGGAGTGTTCAAGAGACCCAGTACTTC. It is translated as CASSLWFSGSVQETQYF.

The rearrangement uses TRBV9 and TRBJ2-1; a possible D gene is TRBD2 (5 bases). Trimming removed 0 bases at V and 3 bases at J, with 10 bases between. The V gene's germline CDR1 is SGDLS and CDR2 YYNGEE. There are 15 residues in the CDR3. This chain's CDR3 is CASSVDASSYNEQFF. CDR3 sequence (DNA): TGTGCCAGCAGCGTAGATGCTAGCAGCTACAATGAGCAGTTCTTC.

This chain links TRBV6-1 with TRBJ1-5; 7 bases match TRBD1. The CDR3 consists of 15 residues. The germline gives CDR1 MNHNS, CDR2 SASEGT. Unmatched junction bases numbered 9, after V lost 4 bases and J lost 6 bases. The chain's CDR3 is CASSGDRAGSQPQHF. CDR3 sequence (DNA): TGTGCCAGCAGTGGCGACAGGGCCGGTAGTCAGCCCCAGCATTTT.

The chain uses TRBV5-3 and TRBJ2-2, with TRBD1 matching 9 bases. TRBV5-3 is classed as an ORF, of uncertain function. The CDR3 totals 16 residues. Trimming removed 4 bases from V and 4 bases from J; junction bases left unmatched: 8. CDR3 protein: CARSHRGRGPTGELFF. The CDR3 DNA is TGTGCCAGAAGCCACAGGGGGCGAGGGCCCACCGGGGAGCTGTTTTTT.

The chain carries TRBV9 and TRBJ2-2; D possibly corresponds to TRBD2 (6 bases). The CDR3 sequence is 16 residues long. V gave up 4 bases and J gave up 0 bases, with 13 bases separating them. CDR1 and CDR2 from the germline V gene are SGDLS and YYNGEE. The CDR3 sequence: CASSSLGTPNTGELFF. CDR3 nucleotides: TGTGCCAGCAGCTCCCTCGGGACTCCGAACACCGGGGAGCTGTTTTTT.

The rearrangement joins TRBV5-8 to TRBJ2-2, with 7 bases lining up with TRBD1. The junction had 7 bases not matched to a gene; V was cut back by 4 bases and J by 4 bases. Germline assignment: CDR1 SGHTS and CDR2 YDEGEE. The CDR3 totals 15 residues. In nucleotides, the CDR3 is TGTGCCAGCAGCCCGGGAACAGGGGCCACCGGGGAGCTGTTTTTT. The encoded protein is CASSPGTGATGELFF. Full variable domain (missing parts from reference TRBV5-8 and TRBJ2-2): EAGVTQSPTHLIKTRGQQATLRCSPISGHTSVYWYQQALGLGLQFLLWYDEGEERNRGNFPPRFSGRQFPNYSSELNVNALELEDSALYLCASSPGTGATGELFFGEGSRLTVL.

This chain connects TRBV5-1 to TRBJ2-2, with D possibly matching TRBD1 (8 bases). V lost 1 base and J lost 3, with 13 bases in between. The CDR3 covers 16 residues. The germline V gene encodes CDR1 SGHRS and CDR2 YFSETQ. The CDR3 here is CASSLTGGGYTGELFF. The CDR3 nucleotides are TGCGCCAGCAGCTTGACAGGGGGGGGCTACACCGGGGAGCTGTTTTTT.

The rearrangement links TRBV19 to TRBJ2-1; 9 bases agree with TRBD1. This CDR3 has 14 amino acids. Germline V gene lookup returns CDR1 LNHDA and CDR2 SQIVND (reference sequence). V trimming: 7 bases; J trimming: 4 bases; junction bases outside the gene matches: 5. CDR3 amino acids: CASNQGQGYNEQFF. CDR3 DNA sequence: TGTGCCAGTAACCAGGGACAGGGATACAATGAGCAGTTCTTC. The whole variable domain, filled in from reference TRBV19 and TRBJ2-1, reads DGGITQSPKYLFRKEGQNVTLSCEQNLNHDAMYWYRQDPGQGLRLIYYSQIVNDFQKGDIAEGYSVSREKKESFPLTVTSAQKNPTAFYLCASNQGQGYNEQFFGPGTRLTVL.

This chain uses TRBV9 with TRBJ2-7, with D possibly matching TRBD1 (6 bases). Trimming took off 0 bases at V and 2 bases at J, with 12 bases between the two ends. Looked up from germline, CDR1 is SGDLS and CDR2 is YYNGEE. The CDR3 is 15 residues long. The CDR3 sequence: CASSVEGRGAYEQYF. In nucleotides, the CDR3 is TGTGCCAGCAGCGTAGAGGGCAGGGGAGCCTACGAGCAGTACTTC. The whole variable domain, remainder taken from reference TRBV9 and TRBJ2-7, is DSGVTQTPKHLITATGQRVTLRCSPRSGDLSVYWYQQSLDQGLQFLIQYYNGEERAKGNILERFSAQQFPDLHSELNLSSLELGDSALYFCASSVEGRGAYEQYFGPGTRLTVT.

The chain carries TRBV27 and TRBJ1-2; 7 nucleotides agree with TRBD1. Unmatched junction bases numbered 5, after V lost 4 bases and J lost 3 bases. This CDR3 has 14 amino acids. Per germline, CDR1 MNHEY and CDR2 SMNVEV (reference sequence). The CDR3 loop is CASSSPGTDYGYTF. DNA for the CDR3: TGTGCCAGCAGTTCACCCGGGACAGACTATGGCTACACCTTC.

On this clone itself: The same CDR3 also results from other DNA sequences found in this sample. The rearrangement links TRBV9 to TRBJ1-1; a weak D match, TRBD1 (5 bases). Between the trimmed V and J ends, which lost 2 bases and 4 bases, there was a span of 9 bases. The germline gives CDR1 SGDLS, CDR2 YYNGEE. The CDR3 sequence is 13 residues long. The CDR3 loop is CASSVWQGTEAFF. The DNA for the CDR3 is TGTGCCAGCAGCGTTTGGCAGGGCACTGAAGCTTTCTTT.

A word on this clone: The sample carries other DNA sequences with the same CDR3. The chain uses TRBV19 and TRBJ2-1; 8 positions match TRBD1. The junction had 1 base not matched to a gene; V was cut back by 6 bases and J by 3 bases. This CDR3 has 13 residues. From germline, CDR1 is LNHDA and CDR2 SQIVND (reference sequence). DNA for the CDR3: TGTGCCAGTAGCGGACAGGGCTACAATGAGCAGTTCTTC. Residues: CASSGQGYNEQFF. The whole variable domain, filled in from reference TRBV19 and TRBJ2-1, reads DGGITQSPKYLFRKEGQNVTLSCEQNLNHDAMYWYRQDPGQGLRLIYYSQIVNDFQKGDIAEGYSVSREKKESFPLTVTSAQKNPTAFYLCASSGQGYNEQFFGPGTRLTVL.

The rearrangement links TRBV7-2 to TRBJ2-3, with TRBD2 identical over 9 bases. The CDR3 is 15 residues long. Germline CDR1 SGHTA, CDR2 FQGNSA. V lost 3 bases to trimming and J lost 9 bases; unmatched junction nucleotides: 10. The CDR3 spells CASSFGGGAQRTQYF. CDR3 nucleotide sequence: TGTGCCAGCAGCTTCGGCGGGGGGGCGCAAAGGACGCAGTATTTT.

This chain joins TRBV5-1 and TRBJ1-3; no clear D. Between the trimmed V and J ends, which lost 0 bases and 0 bases, there was a span of 10 bases. Germline-derived CDR1 and CDR2 are SGHRS and YFSETQ. The CDR3 is made up of 16 amino acids. The CDR3 spells CASSLAGLVSGNTIYF. The CDR3 nucleotides are TGCGCCAGCAGCTTGGCCGGACTGGTCTCTGGAAACACCATATATTTT. The full variable domain, its missing parts supplied by reference TRBV5-1 and TRBJ1-3, is KAGVTQTPRYLIKTRGQQVTLSCSPISGHRSVSWYQQTPGQGLQFLFEYFSETQRNKGNFPGRFSGRQFSNSRSEMNVSTLELGDSALYLCASSLAGLVSGNTIYFGEGSWLTVV.

The chain couples TRBV5-4 to TRBJ2-5; possible D gene TRBD1, 6 bases. Looked up from germline, CDR1 is SGHNT and CDR2 is YYREEE (reference sequence). The CDR3 totals 14 residues. Trimming stripped 1 base from V and 5 bases from J, with 12 bases between. CDR3 amino acids: CASSLRQGLETQYF. The CDR3 nucleotides read TGTGCCAGCAGCTTGAGGCAGGGGTTGGAGACCCAGTACTTC. The whole variable domain, remainder taken from reference TRBV5-4 and TRBJ2-5, is ETGVTQSPTHLIKTRGQQVTLRCSSQSGHNTVSWYQQALGQGPQFIFQYYREEENGRGNFPPRFSGLQFPNYSSELNVNALELDDSALYLCASSLRQGLETQYFGPGTRLLVL.

The rearrangement links TRBV19 to TRBJ1-1; D unresolved. The CDR3 runs 11 residues. The V end lost 6 bases, the J end lost 1 base, and 3 bases lay between the germline ends. From germline, CDR1 is LNHDA and CDR2 SQIVND (reference sequence). CDR3 nucleotides: TGTGCCAGTAGACAGAACACTGAAGCTTTCTTT. It encodes CASRQNTEAFF.

V gene TRBV5-1 combines with J gene TRBJ2-3, with TRBD2 identical over 11 bases. J gave up 2 bases and V 0 bases, and 2 bases lay outside the gene matches. Germline CDR1 SGHRS, CDR2 YFSETQ. CDR3 size: 16 residues. The CDR3 DNA reads TGCGCCAGCAGCTTGGGACTAGCGGGGCTCACAGATACGCAGTATTTT. Protein sequence: CASSLGLAGLTDTQYF.

The chain joins TRBV10-1 to TRBJ1-3; no firm D call. Deletions cut 2 bases from V and 0 bases from J, with 5 bases between. In germline, CDR1 is WNHNN, CDR2 SYGVQD (reference sequence). The CDR3 is 14 residues long. The CDR3 loop reads CASSEEGSGNTIYF. In nucleotides, the CDR3 is TGCGCCAGCAGTGAGGAGGGCTCTGGAAACACCATATATTTT.

The chain is built from TRBV27 and TRBJ2-1; TRBD1 might be the D (5 bases). CDR3 length: 13 residues. V was cut by 3 bases and J by 8 bases, with 11 bases left in between. The germline CDR1 and CDR2 sequences are MNHEY and SMNVEV (reference sequence). The CDR3 region has the DNA TGTGCCAGCAGTTTCGGCAGGGCGTATGAGCAGTTCTTC. It specifies CASSFGRAYEQFF.

The chain is built from TRBV7-2 and TRBJ2-7; 7 bases are a match to TRBD1. CDR3 length equals 14 residues. Unmatched junction bases numbered 7, after V lost 5 bases and J lost 3 bases. Germline CDR1 is SGHTA and CDR2 is FQGNSA. The CDR3 sequence is CASSPTGQHYEQYF. The CDR3 DNA reads as TGTGCCAGCAGCCCGACGGGACAGCACTACGAGCAGTACTTC.

The V gene is TRBV5-1, the J gene TRBJ2-3; no reliable D call. The CDR3 runs 17 residues. Trimming took off 0 bases at V and 6 bases at J, with 20 bases between the two ends. Germline CDR1 SGHRS, CDR2 YFSETQ. The CDR3 DNA reads TGCGCCAGCAGCTTGGCCTCGTCGAGTTTCCGCGCGGATACGCAGTATTTT. This codes for CASSLASSSFRADTQYF.

V and J are TRBV2 and TRBJ1-2; D uncertain. The CDR3 has 13 residues. Germline CDR1 SNHLY, CDR2 FYNNEI. V dropped 3 bases and J dropped 6 bases, with 11 bases sitting between them. The CDR3 loop reads CASSDPRPNGYTF. The CDR3 nucleotides are TGTGCCAGCAGTGACCCCAGGCCTAATGGCTACACCTTC.

The rearrangement joins TRBV7-9 to TRBJ1-1; D gene ambiguous. Trimming left V 11 bases short and J 6 bases short, with 16 bases between. The CDR3 covers 12 residues. The germline V gene has CDR1 SEHNR and CDR2 FQNEAQ (reference sequence). CDR3 amino acids: CAVTYNGPEAFF. The CDR3 nucleotides read TGTGCCGTAACCTATAATGGTCCTGAAGCTTTCTTT.